Presented here are 29 T cell receptor beta chains from one specimen sequenced in a study of blood T cell repertoires in COVID-19. Profiled with immunoSEQ multiplex PCR; TCRdb holds only in-frame clones, not every one. The sample consists of roughly 250,000 clones, approximately 91% of them appearing once. The sequenced material came from PBMCs or T cells enriched from blood (not recorded which). All receptors derive from a woman aged 40 to 50 with acute COVID-19.

This clone was picked up one time. This chain links TRBV7-9 with TRBJ2-2; perhaps TRBD1 as D (5 bases). The length of the CDR3 is 15 residues. The germline gives CDR1 SEHNR, CDR2 FQNEAQ (reference sequence). V lost 5 bases to trimming and J lost 1 base, with 11 bases between them. The CDR3 DNA is TGTGCCAGCAGCCCGAGACAGAGGAACACCGGGGAGCTGTTTTTT. Translation: CASSPRQRNTGELFF.

V usage is TRBV24-1 and J usage is TRBJ1-4; 7 bases align to TRBD1. Germline CDR1 is KGHDR and CDR2 is SFDVKD. The length of the CDR3 is 17 residues. The J segment lost 0 bases and the V segment lost 7 bases, leaving 10 bases of the junction unmatched. CDR3 protein: CATRRTGVLSTNEKLFF. CDR3 nucleotide sequence: TGTGCCACCAGGCGGACAGGTGTCCTCTCAACTAATGAAAAACTGTTTTTT.

Details on this clone: Other DNA sequences in this sample translate to the same CDR3. The chain employs TRBV5-5 and TRBJ2-1; TRBD1 is a possible D gene (5 bases). The V end lost 0 bases, the J end lost 7 bases, and 8 bases lay between the germline ends. Germline V gene data show CDR1 as SGHKS and CDR2 as YYEKEE (reference sequence). The CDR3 is 13 residues long. In nucleotides, the CDR3 is TGTGCCAGCAGCTTGGTTCAGGGTAATGAGCAGTTCTTC. This gives the protein CASSLVQGNEQFF. The variable domain in full, with the rest retrieved from reference TRBV5-5 and TRBJ2-1, is DAGVTQSPTHLIKTRGQQVTLRCSPISGHKSVSWYQQVLGQGPQFIFQYYEKEERGRGNFPDRFSARQFPNYSSELNVNALLLGDSALYLCASSLVQGNEQFFGPGTRLTVL.

The gene calls are TRBV15 and TRBJ2-2, with 8 bases aligning to TRBD1. J was trimmed by 6 bases and V by 0 bases; bases with no gene match: 6. Germline V CDR1 and CDR2: LNHNV, YYDKDF (reference sequence). CDR3 size: 16 residues. The chain's CDR3 is CATSRDPGGDPGELFF. CDR3 nucleotide sequence: TGTGCCACCAGCAGAGATCCAGGGGGCGACCCCGGGGAGCTGTTTTTT.

This chain connects TRBV6-5 to TRBJ1-2; the match to TRBD1 covers 9 bases. The J segment lost 4 bases and the V segment lost 0 bases, leaving 3 bases of the junction unmatched. The germline gives CDR1 MNHEY, CDR2 SVGAGI. The CDR3 extends over 15 amino acids. CDR3 DNA sequence: TGTGCCAGCAGTTACTCGTTGGGACAGGGCTATGGCTACACCTTC. Residues: CASSYSLGQGYGYTF.

This sequence joins TRBV5-1 and TRBJ1-1; unclear D gene. This CDR3 has 14 amino acids. Germline V CDR1 and CDR2: SGHRS, YFSETQ. The V end was cut by 8 bases, the J end by 0 bases, with 14 bases between. The chain's CDR3 is CASRGTHMNTEAFF. The CDR3, as DNA: TGCGCCAGTAGAGGAACACACATGAACACTGAAGCTTTCTTT. The entire variable domain, with the rest obtained from reference TRBV5-1 and TRBJ1-1, is as follows: KAGVTQTPRYLIKTRGQQVTLSCSPISGHRSVSWYQQTPGQGLQFLFEYFSETQRNKGNFPGRFSGRQFSNSRSEMNVSTLELGDSALYLCASRGTHMNTEAFFGQGTRLTVV.

The chain joins TRBV3-1 (or the pseudogene TRBV3-2) to TRBJ2-2, with 9 bases lining up with TRBD2. V was clipped by 4 bases and J by 3 bases; unmatched bases: 3. The CDR3 is 15 amino acids. Germline V gives CDR1 LGHDT, CDR2 YNNKEL (reference sequence). The CDR3: CASSRGLAYTGELFF. The CDR3 coding sequence is TGTGCCAGCAGCCGGGGACTAGCTTACACCGGGGAGCTGTTTTTT.

This clone was picked up a small number of times. The V gene is TRBV5-1, the J gene TRBJ2-2; the D gene is possibly TRBD2 (6 bases). The CDR3 has 17 amino acids. Trimming stripped 4 bases from V and 4 bases from J, with 20 bases between. Germline V lookup: CDR1 SGHRS, CDR2 YFSETQ. DNA of the CDR3: TGCGCCAGCAGCCCTGATCGGGGGTCCGTGGGCACCGGGGAGCTGTTTTTT. Amino acids: CASSPDRGSVGTGELFF.

The chain uses TRBV27 and TRBJ1-1; D possibly corresponds to TRBD1 (5 bases). The CDR3 loop spans 14 amino acids. CDR1 is MNHEY, CDR2 SMNVEV, per germline (reference sequence). Trimming stripped 5 bases from V and 1 base from J, with 11 bases between. DNA of the CDR3: TGTGCCAGCAGTCCCCGACAGAGGAACACTGAAGCTTTCTTT. Its translation is CASSPRQRNTEAFF.

V usage is TRBV9 and J usage is TRBJ2-5; maybe TRBD1 (6 bases). Germline V gene data show CDR1 as SGDLS and CDR2 as YYNGEE. The V end lost 7 bases, the J end lost 9 bases, and 22 bases lay between the germline ends. This CDR3 has 14 residues. The CDR3 loop is CASSTLGDNVAQYF. CDR3 nucleotides: TGTGCCAGCTCAACCCTAGGGGACAATGTGGCCCAGTACTTC.

This chain joins TRBV19 and TRBJ2-2; perhaps TRBD2 as D (6 bases). With 10 bases removed from V and 6 bases from J, the gap between germline ends came to 15 bases. The CDR3 covers 13 residues. Germline CDR1 LNHDA, CDR2 SQIVND (reference sequence). The CDR3 coding sequence is TGTGCCACCAGTATCTCGGGGGCCGGGGAGCTGTTTTTT. Amino acids: CATSISGAGELFF. Together with reference TRBV19 and TRBJ2-2, the CDR3 gives the full variable domain: DGGITQSPKYLFRKEGQNVTLSCEQNLNHDAMYWYRQDPGQGLRLIYYSQIVNDFQKGDIAEGYSVSREKKESFPLTVTSAQKNPTAFYLCATSISGAGELFFGEGSRLTVL.

This clone came up a few times. This sequence joins TRBV6-5 and TRBJ2-7; the match to TRBD1 covers 9 bases. Germline assignment: CDR1 MNHEY and CDR2 SVGAGI. The V and J ends lost 6 bases and 3 bases, in that order; junction bases with no gene match: 6. This CDR3 region has 14 residues. The CDR3 DNA reads as TGTGCCAGCAGAAGGACAGGGGTCCTCTACGAGCAGTACTTC. Translating it yields CASRRTGVLYEQYF.

The chain recombines TRBV5-5 with TRBJ2-3, with 9 bases that match TRBD1. The CDR3 contains 12 residues. The ends lost 7 bases at V and 7 bases at J; junction bases unmatched: 4. CDR1 is SGHKS, CDR2 YYEKEE, per germline (reference sequence). In nucleotides, the CDR3 is TGTGCCAGCTCACAGGGGGCTCATACGCAGTATTTT. It yields the protein CASSQGAHTQYF.

This chain joins TRBV27 and TRBJ2-7; 10 bases line up with TRBD2. Germline CDR1 reads MNHEY; CDR2 reads SMNVEV (reference sequence). Trimming removed 5 bases from V and 2 bases from J; junction bases left unmatched: 3. The CDR3 spans 14 residues. CDR3 sequence (DNA): TGTGCCAGCAGTAAAACTAGCGGGACCTACGAGCAGTACTTC. Translation: CASSKTSGTYEQYF.

This clone was observed a handful of times. The chain links TRBV7-8 to TRBJ2-1; D is perhaps TRBD1 (5 bases). V was pared by 2 bases and J by 0 bases, with 20 bases between. CDR3 length: 19 amino acids. CDR1 SGHVS and CDR2 FQNEAQ come from the germline V gene. CDR3 sequence: CASSLYLIRGLSSYNEQFF. In DNA form, the CDR3 reads TGTGCCAGCAGCTTATATCTAATAAGGGGCTTAAGCTCCTACAATGAGCAGTTCTTC.

The chain has TRBV6-5 and TRBJ1-6; the D gene is possibly TRBD1 (5 bases). Germline V CDR1 and CDR2: MNHEY, SVGAGI. The V gene lost 7 bases and the J gene lost 8 bases, with 18 bases spanning the gap. The CDR3 spans 15 residues. As DNA, the CDR3 is TGTGCCAGCATGGGCAGGGAGGTAGTGGATTCACCCCTCCACTTT. Translating gives CASMGREVVDSPLHF.

This clone was observed a handful of times. The rearrangement uses TRBV6-6 and TRBJ1-1; the D is unclear. Trimming shortened V by 2 bases and J by 5 bases, and 9 bases separated the two germline ends. The CDR3 runs 13 residues. Germline CDR1 MNHNY, CDR2 SVGAGI (reference sequence). The CDR3 DNA reads TGTGCCAGCAGTTACACGGGGTCTACTGAAGCTTTCTTT. Residues: CASSYTGSTEAFF.

V gene TRBV5-1 combines with J gene TRBJ1-5; possibly TRBD1 for D (6 bases). The CDR3 totals 17 residues. V lost 6 bases to trimming and J lost 1 base, with 20 bases between them. Per the germline V gene, CDR1 is SGHRS and CDR2 is YFSETQ. CDR3 protein: CASKRKDRSVSNQPQHF. The CDR3 DNA follows: TGCGCCAGCAAGCGGAAAGACAGGTCCGTAAGCAATCAGCCCCAGCATTTT.

The rearrangement joins TRBV23-1 to TRBJ2-7; TRBD1 is a possible D gene (5 bases). TRBV23-1 is marked as an open reading frame, function uncertain. The CDR3 is 15 amino acids. Trimming pared 4 bases from V and 0 bases from J, leaving 13 bases between. The DNA for the CDR3 is TGCGCCAGCAGTCCATCTGAGACAGCCTCCTACGAGCAGTACTTC. It yields the protein CASSPSETASYEQYF.

The J gene is TRBJ2-7, the V gene TRBV2, with 10 bases aligning to TRBD1. Germline lookup yields CDR1 SNHLY and CDR2 FYNNEI. This CDR3 comprises 14 residues. Germline trimming cut 5 bases from V and 0 bases from J; bases unmatched to any gene: 1. In DNA, the CDR3 is TGTGCCAGCAGTCGACAGGGGGCCTCCTACGAGCAGTACTTC. Translation gives CASSRQGASYEQYF.

The chain has TRBV6-5 and TRBJ2-7; 7 bases fit TRBD2. V lost 4 bases, J lost 3 bases, and 9 bases stayed unmatched. Germline CDR1 is MNHEY and CDR2 is SVGAGI. The CDR3 consists of 15 residues. The CDR3: CASSWASGADYEQYF. In nucleotides, the CDR3 is TGTGCCAGCAGTTGGGCTAGCGGTGCTGACTACGAGCAGTACTTC.

With respect to this clone: The same CDR3 is also encoded by other DNA sequences in this sample. The rearrangement links TRBV18 to TRBJ1-6, with no clear D. V lost 2 bases to trimming and J lost 8 bases, with 7 bases between them. CDR1 KGHSH and CDR2 LQKENI come from the germline V gene. This CDR3 has 13 amino acids. The CDR3 is CASSPSGDSPLHF. CDR3 sequence (DNA): TGTGCCAGCTCACCAAGCGGCGATTCACCCCTCCACTTT.

The chain recombines TRBV6-2 or TRBV6-3 with TRBJ1-2; 8 bases line up with TRBD1. The germline V gene has CDR1 MNHEY and CDR2 SVGEGT. After removal of 2 bases from V and 6 bases from J, the junction contained 8 bases not matched to a gene. This CDR3 contains 15 residues. CDR3 coding DNA: TGTGCCAGCAGTTACCCGGAACAGGGGGTGCATGGCTACACCTTC. Amino acid sequence: CASSYPEQGVHGYTF.

This chain links TRBV10-2 with TRBJ1-5, with 7 nucleotides matching TRBD1. Germline V gene data show CDR1 as WSHSY and CDR2 as SAAADI. CDR3 length equals 15 residues. V was clipped by 6 bases and J by 7 bases; unmatched bases: 12. The CDR3 spells CASRATGFMYQPQHF. DNA of the CDR3: TGCGCCAGCAGAGCGACAGGGTTCATGTACCAGCCCCAGCATTTT.

V is TRBV7-2 and J is TRBJ1-1; TRBD1 matches at 7 bases. V lost 5 bases to trimming and J lost 11 bases; unmatched junction nucleotides: 8. CDR3 length: 12 amino acids. CDR1 SGHTA and CDR2 FQGNSA come from the germline V gene. In DNA, the CDR3 is TGTGCCAGCAGCCCGGACAGGCTTGTGGCTTTCTTT. This codes for CASSPDRLVAFF.

The V gene is TRBV4-3, the J gene TRBJ1-5; TRBD1 is a possible D gene (5 bases). The ends were cut back, 1 base at V and 5 bases at J, with 9 bases in the middle. Per the germline V gene, CDR1 is LGHNA and CDR2 is YSLEER. CDR3 length: 14 amino acids. CDR3 in DNA: TGCGCCAGCAGCCAAGGACAGACCCATCAGCCCCAGCATTTT. This sequence encodes CASSQGQTHQPQHF.

This chain links TRBV7-9 with TRBJ2-5; TRBD2 matches 8 bases. V shed 1 base, J shed 7 bases, and the junction held 5 bases outside the gene matches. This CDR3 is built from 14 residues. Germline CDR1 and CDR2: SEHNR and FQNEAQ (reference sequence). The CDR3 reads CASSLVAGTGTQYF. CDR3 bases: TGTGCCAGCAGCTTAGTAGCGGGGACCGGGACCCAGTACTTC.

The rearrangement links TRBV9 to TRBJ2-7; TRBD1 agrees at 7 bases. Per the germline V gene, CDR1 is SGDLS and CDR2 is YYNGEE. The CDR3 contains 14 residues. V dropped 3 bases and J dropped 2; count of bases not matched to a gene: 5. In nucleotides, the CDR3 is TGTGCCAGCAGCGCATGGGACAGTCCCTACGAGCAGTACTTC. Protein product: CASSAWDSPYEQYF.

The chain carries TRBV7-6 and TRBJ2-3; 7 bases match TRBD1. V lost 4 bases to trimming and J lost 2 bases; unmatched junction nucleotides: 6. Germline CDR1 SGHVS, CDR2 FNYEAQ. This CDR3 is built from 15 residues. The CDR3 reads CASSSHRGSTDTQYF. DNA for the CDR3: TGTGCCAGCAGCTCCCACAGGGGTTCCACAGATACGCAGTATTTT.